The next 19 T cell receptor beta chains were all read from a single sample in a study of T cells after yellow fever vaccination. TCRdb reprocessed the 5' RACE reads with MiXCR, giving one entry per CDR3 protein. The sample shows a few hundred thousand distinct CDR3 sequences, approximately 3.9% of them seen only once. The sequencing here drew on PBMCs, taken 5 days after the yellow fever booster vaccination. Source of these receptors: a man aged 18 to 30 who received the YFV17D yellow fever vaccine.

This clonotype appeared a few times. The chain carries TRBV5-6 and TRBJ2-2; D is unclear. The V gene lost 3 bases and the J gene lost 4 bases, with 13 bases spanning the gap. This CDR3 has 15 residues. CDR1 is SGHDT, CDR2 YYEEEE, per germline. The CDR3 loop reads CASSSTVESTGELFF. CDR3 bases: TGTGCCAGCAGCTCTACGGTCGAGAGCACCGGGGAGCTGTTTTTT. Full variable domain (missing parts from reference TRBV5-6 and TRBJ2-2): DAGVTQSPTHLIKTRGQQVTLRCSPKSGHDTVSWYQQALGQGPQFIFQYYEEEERQRGNFPDRFSGHQFPNYSSELNVNALLLGDSALYLCASSSTVESTGELFFGEGSRLTVL.

This clonotype occurred a few times. This sequence joins TRBV19 and TRBJ2-3; no clear D gene. The germline V gene has CDR1 LNHDA and CDR2 SQIVND (reference sequence). The CDR3 consists of 14 residues. The V and J ends lost 5 bases and 0 bases respectively, with 9 bases between them. For the CDR3, the DNA is TGTGCCAGTAGTGGCATGGGTAGCACAGATACGCAGTATTTT. The encoded protein is CASSGMGSTDTQYF. The variable domain in full, with the rest retrieved from reference TRBV19 and TRBJ2-3, is DGGITQSPKYLFRKEGQNVTLSCEQNLNHDAMYWYRQDPGQGLRLIYYSQIVNDFQKGDIAEGYSVSREKKESFPLTVTSAQKNPTAFYLCASSGMGSTDTQYFGPGTRLTVL.

Ten or more counts support this clonotype. CDR3 DNA: TGCAGCGTTTTGAACACAGGGAGTGGTGGCATCGGGGAGCTGTTTTTT. Encoded protein: CSVLNTGSGGIGELFF. V usage is TRBV29-1 and J usage is TRBJ2-2, with a weak D call TRBD1 (6 bases). The CDR3 contains 16 residues. V lost 5 bases and J lost 7, with 23 bases in between. Germline V CDR1 and CDR2: SQVTM, ANQGSEA.

This clonotype occurred a few times. This chain joins TRBV19 and TRBJ1-6; tentative D call: TRBD1 (6 bases). The CDR3 extends over 15 amino acids. Per the germline V gene, CDR1 is LNHDA and CDR2 is SQIVND (reference sequence). Trimming cost V 6 bases and J 7 bases, with 16 bases left between them. CDR3: CASRRQDFPNSPLHF. As DNA, the CDR3 is TGTGCCAGTAGGAGACAGGACTTTCCCAATTCACCCCTCCACTTT. Supplemented by reference TRBV19 and TRBJ1-6, the full variable domain reads DGGITQSPKYLFRKEGQNVTLSCEQNLNHDAMYWYRQDPGQGLRLIYYSQIVNDFQKGDIAEGYSVSREKKESFPLTVTSAQKNPTAFYLCASRRQDFPNSPLHFGNGTRLTVT.

This clonotype has a count of ten or more. The gene calls are TRBV7-6 and TRBJ1-6; possible D gene TRBD1, 6 bases. V lost 0 bases, J lost 9 bases, and 12 bases lay in between. CDR3 length: 15 residues. Looked up from germline, CDR1 is SGHVS and CDR2 is FNYEAQ. The CDR3 is CASSLASGEISPLHF. The CDR3 DNA sequence: TGTGCCAGCAGCTTAGCGTCAGGGGAAATTTCACCCCTCCACTTT.

The chain is built from TRBV14 and TRBJ2-1, with D unclear. Germline lookup yields CDR1 SGHDN and CDR2 FVKESK. V lost 0 bases, J lost 15 bases, and 18 bases lay in between. The CDR3 consists of 14 residues. The CDR3 bases are TGTGCCAGCAGCCAAGATCGGGCGGCCGGACCACGGTTCTTC. Its translation is CASSQDRAAGPRFF. The entire variable domain, with the rest obtained from reference TRBV14 and TRBJ2-1, is as follows: EAGVTQFPSHSVIEKGQTVTLRCDPISGHDNLYWYRRVMGKEIKFLLHFVKESKQDESGMPNNRFLAERTGGTYSTLKVQPAELEDSGVYFCASSQDRAAGPRFFGPGTRLTVL.

This clonotype was seen repeatedly, ten times or more. The chain couples TRBV5-6 to TRBJ2-5; D gene unclear. The CDR3 spans 14 residues. Trimming took 2 bases from V and 1 from J, leaving 9 bases between them. Germline assignment: CDR1 SGHDT and CDR2 YYEEEE. CDR3 protein: CASSFPSTQETQYF. CDR3 in DNA: TGTGCCAGCAGCTTCCCCAGCACCCAAGAGACCCAGTACTTC. The full variable domain, with the rest looked up from reference TRBV5-6 and TRBJ2-5, is DAGVTQSPTHLIKTRGQQVTLRCSPKSGHDTVSWYQQALGQGPQFIFQYYEEEERQRGNFPDRFSGHQFPNYSSELNVNALLLGDSALYLCASSFPSTQETQYFGPGTRLLVL.

This clonotype was seen ten or more times. The chain recombines TRBV7-2 with TRBJ2-5, with 7 bases that match TRBD1. Germline V gene lookup returns CDR1 SGHTA and CDR2 FQGNSA. The CDR3 covers 13 residues. V lost 6 bases to trimming and J lost 4 bases; unmatched junction nucleotides: 5. The CDR3 region is CASSYRGGETQYF. The CDR3 nucleotides are TGTGCCAGCAGTTACAGGGGCGGAGAGACCCAGTACTTC.

The sample holds a few counts of this clonotype. The rearrangement uses TRBV11-2 and TRBJ2-5, with TRBD1 matching 8 bases. Germline values: CDR1 SGHAT, CDR2 FQNNGV. Trimming took 5 bases from V and 5 from J; bases not matched to a gene: 7. The CDR3 extends over 14 amino acids. Written as DNA, the CDR3 is TGTGCCAGCAGCGATCGAACAGGGGGGGAGACCCAGTACTTC. Translation gives CASSDRTGGETQYF.

This clonotype was observed a handful of times. The rearrangement uses TRBV20-1 and TRBJ2-7, with 8 nucleotides matching TRBD1. The CDR3 loop spans 14 amino acids. Per the germline V gene, CDR1 is DFQATT and CDR2 is SNEGSKA (reference sequence). J gave up 1 base and V 6 bases, and 8 bases lay outside the gene matches. This CDR3 reads CSADDRGSSYEQYV. The CDR3 DNA is TGCAGTGCCGATGACAGGGGTAGTTCCTACGAGCAGTACGTC.

In its sample, this clonotype was seen once. The chain has TRBV4-2 and TRBJ2-5, with 10 bases aligning to TRBD2. Germline V CDR1 and CDR2: LGHNA, YNFKEQ. This CDR3 is 17 amino acids long. V was pared by 4 bases and J by 5 bases, with 13 bases of the junction left unmatched. This chain's CDR3 is CASSPGLAGALGETQYF. CDR3 bases: TGTGCCAGCAGCCCCGGGCTAGCGGGGGCCCTGGGGGAGACCCAGTACTTC.

This clonotype was counted only a few times. The gene calls are TRBV29-1 and TRBJ2-1; the D is unclear. The germline gives CDR1 SQVTM, CDR2 ANQGSEA. The CDR3 runs 14 residues. V was shortened by 7 bases and J by 0 bases, with 13 bases between the two germline ends. Here the CDR3 reads CSAEPVGSYNEQFF. CDR3 coding DNA: TGCAGCGCCGAACCCGTCGGCTCCTACAATGAGCAGTTCTTC.

This clonotype occurred many times. V and J are TRBV5-6 and TRBJ2-1; D unclear. Germline V gives CDR1 SGHDT, CDR2 YYEEEE. The CDR3 consists of 11 residues. The ends were cut back, 2 bases at V and 4 bases at J, with 1 base in the middle. CDR3 sequence: CASSLYNEQFF. CDR3 in DNA: TGTGCCAGCAGCTTATACAATGAGCAGTTCTTC.

This clonotype was picked up many times. The J gene is TRBJ2-5, the V gene TRBV28, with a tentative D call TRBD2 (6 bases). Per the germline V gene, CDR1 is MDHEN and CDR2 is SYDVKM. This CDR3 is built from 13 residues. The ends were cut back, 3 bases at V and 5 bases at J, with 10 bases in the middle. The CDR3 coding sequence is TGTGCCAGCAGTTTTCTGGGGAGGGAGACCCAGTACTTC. It codes for CASSFLGRETQYF. The full variable domain, in which reference TRBV28 and TRBJ2-5 provide the parts outside the CDR3, is DVKVTQSSRYLVKRTGEKVFLECVQDMDHENMFWYRQDPGLGLRLIYFSYDVKMKEKGDIPEGYSVSREKKERFSLILESASTNQTSMYLCASSFLGRETQYFGPGTRLLVL.

The rearrangement links TRBV5-1 to TRBJ2-3; D is uncertain. Per germline, CDR1 SGHRS and CDR2 YFSETQ. The CDR3 runs 14 residues. The V end was cut by 5 bases, the J end by 4 bases, with 14 bases between. Here the CDR3 DNA reads TGCGCCAGCAGTTGGGCCACCGTCGCAGATACGCAGTATTTT. It translates to CASSWATVADTQYF. The full variable domain, its missing parts supplied by reference TRBV5-1 and TRBJ2-3, is KAGVTQTPRYLIKTRGQQVTLSCSPISGHRSVSWYQQTPGQGLQFLFEYFSETQRNKGNFPGRFSGRQFSNSRSEMNVSTLELGDSALYLCASSWATVADTQYFGPGTRLTVL.

The chain joins TRBV6-2 or TRBV6-3 to TRBJ2-3; no reliable D call. The CDR3 sequence is 18 residues long. Trimming took off 2 bases at V and 0 bases at J, with 18 bases between the two ends. Germline V gene sequence: CDR1 MNHEY, CDR2 SVGEGT. This CDR3 reads CASSYPTRSSVSTDTQYF. CDR3 nucleotides: TGTGCCAGCAGTTACCCAACCCGGTCGTCGGTTAGCACAGATACGCAGTATTTT.

The chain's CDR3 is CASSVWTVPEQQFF. In DNA form, the CDR3 reads TGTGCCAGCAGCGTCTGGACCGTCCCAGAGCAGCAGTTCTTC. The chain joins TRBV9 to TRBJ2-1; D is uncertain. The CDR3 has 14 amino acids. Trimming left V 2 bases short and J 11 bases short, with 17 bases between. Germline V gene lookup returns CDR1 SGDLS and CDR2 YYNGEE. Together with reference TRBV9 and TRBJ2-1, the CDR3 gives the full variable domain: DSGVTQTPKHLITATGQRVTLRCSPRSGDLSVYWYQQSLDQGLQFLIQYYNGEERAKGNILERFSAQQFPDLHSELNLSSLELGDSALYFCASSVWTVPEQQFFGPGTRLTVL.

This rearrangement joins TRBV19 to TRBJ2-5; the D is unclear. The CDR3 contains 16 residues. Germline values: CDR1 LNHDA, CDR2 SQIVND (reference sequence). Trimming removed 2 bases at V and 1 base at J, with 14 bases between. The CDR3 DNA follows: TGTGCCAGTAGTATAACTCTCGTTGGCACCCAAGAGACCCAGTACTTC. It translates to CASSITLVGTQETQYF.

J is TRBJ1-2 and V is TRBV2, with TRBD1 matching over 9 bases. Per germline, CDR1 SNHLY and CDR2 FYNNEI. With 5 bases clipped from V and 8 bases from J, the junction kept 12 bases outside the gene matches. This CDR3 has 15 residues. DNA for the CDR3: TGTGCCAGCAGTACCGTTCGGACAGGGGCAGAGGGCTACACCTTC. This translates into CASSTVRTGAEGYTF. Variable domain in full (rest from reference TRBV2 and TRBJ1-2): EPEVTQTPSHQVTQMGQEVILRCVPISNHLYFYWYRQILGQKVEFLVSFYNNEISEKSEIFDDQFSVERPDGSNFTLKIRSTKLEDSAMYFCASSTVRTGAEGYTFGSGTRLTVV.